The rows below give T cell receptor beta chains drawn from one sample of a study of T cells in Graves' hyperthyroidism and ophthalmopathy. Each CDR3 protein is one row after TCRdb ran MiXCR on the multiplex PCR reads. The data show 250,000 to 300,000 distinct CDR3 sequences, roughly 15% seen once. The material sequenced was blood. These receptors all stem from a woman in her thirties or forties with Graves' hyperthyroidism. Each CDR3 is given with its conserved first and last residue. Each record gives: D gene, V gene, J gene, clone size, CDR3 DNA, CDR3 protein. The D gene is left open where the match is weak. Part of the rows lack a size; the others show once, few, many or a class for expanded clones.

d_gene: TRBD1; v_gene: TRBV28; j_gene: TRBJ2-2; abundance: many; CDR3nt: TGTGCCAGCAGTTTCGGACAGGGCCTAGCGAACACCGGGGAGCTGTTTTTT; CDR3aa: CASSFGQGLANTGELFF
d_gene: .; v_gene: TRBV11-3; j_gene: TRBJ2-5; abundance: many; CDR3nt: TGTGCCAGCAGCTTAGATCGCTTCCAAGAGACCCAGTACTTC; CDR3aa: CASSLDRFQETQYF
d_gene: .; v_gene: TRBV9; j_gene: TRBJ2-1; abundance: .; CDR3nt: TGTGCCGGCAGCCCCACGGGAACTAGTCGCAATGAGCAGTTCTTC; CDR3aa: CAGSPTGTSRNEQFF
d_gene: .; v_gene: TRBV6-8; j_gene: TRBJ2-5; abundance: many; CDR3nt: TGTGCCAGCAACAAAGAGGACCAGGGCTTGAAGACCCAGTACTTC; CDR3aa: CASNKEDQGLKTQYF
d_gene: .; v_gene: TRBV5-1; j_gene: TRBJ2-5; abundance: .; CDR3nt: TGCGCCAGCAGCTTGGGAGGGGTCACGGGGACCCAGTACTTC; CDR3aa: CASSLGGVTGTQYF
d_gene: TRBD2; v_gene: TRBV20-1; j_gene: TRBJ2-1; abundance: many; CDR3nt: TGCAGTGTGGGGCTAGCGGGAGGGTGGAATGAGCAGTTCTTC; CDR3aa: CSVGLAGGWNEQFF
d_gene: TRBD2; v_gene: TRBV6-5; j_gene: TRBJ2-3; abundance: many; CDR3nt: TGTGCCAGCAGTTACAAGGCGGGAGACCAAGATACGCAGTATTTT; CDR3aa: CASSYKAGDQDTQYF
d_gene: .; v_gene: TRBV30; j_gene: TRBJ1-2; abundance: many; CDR3nt: TGTGCCTGTCATCGACAGGAGAACTATGGCTACACCTTC; CDR3aa: CACHRQENYGYTF
d_gene: TRBD1; v_gene: TRBV6-1; j_gene: TRBJ1-5; abundance: many; CDR3nt: TGTGCCAGCAGTCAGGGACAGGGGAGCCGGCCCCAGCATTTT; CDR3aa: CASSQGQGSRPQHF
d_gene: TRBD2; v_gene: TRBV30; j_gene: TRBJ2-5; abundance: few; CDR3nt: TGTGCCTGGAGTGTGGGTGGACTAGCGGGAAAAGAGACCCAGTACTTC; CDR3aa: CAWSVGGLAGKETQYF